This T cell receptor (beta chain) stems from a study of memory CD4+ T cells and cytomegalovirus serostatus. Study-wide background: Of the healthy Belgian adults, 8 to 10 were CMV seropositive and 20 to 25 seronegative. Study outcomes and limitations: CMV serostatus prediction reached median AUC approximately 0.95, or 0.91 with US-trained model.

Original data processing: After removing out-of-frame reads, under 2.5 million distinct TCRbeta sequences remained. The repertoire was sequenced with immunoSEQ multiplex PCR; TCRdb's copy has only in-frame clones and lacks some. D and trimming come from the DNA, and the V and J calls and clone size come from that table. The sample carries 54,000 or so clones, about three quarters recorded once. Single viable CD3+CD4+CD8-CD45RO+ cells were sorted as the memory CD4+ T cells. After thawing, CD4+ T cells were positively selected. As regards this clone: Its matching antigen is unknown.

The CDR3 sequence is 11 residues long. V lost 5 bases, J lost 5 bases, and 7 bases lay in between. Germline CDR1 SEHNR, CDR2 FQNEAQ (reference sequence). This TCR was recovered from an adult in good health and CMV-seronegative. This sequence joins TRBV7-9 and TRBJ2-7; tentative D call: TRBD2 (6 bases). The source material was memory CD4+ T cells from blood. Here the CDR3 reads CASSTSHEQYF. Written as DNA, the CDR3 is TGTGCCAGCAGCACTAGCCACGAGCAGTACTTC. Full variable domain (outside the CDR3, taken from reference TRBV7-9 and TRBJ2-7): DTGVSQNPRHKITKRGQNVTFRCDPISEHNRLYWYRQTLGQGPEFLTYFQNEAQLEKSRLLSDRFSAERPKGSFSTLEIQRTEQGDSAMYLCASSTSHEQYFGPGTRLTVT.